The clone carrying this TCR beta chain was detected ten times or more. The target antigen is unknown. The sample belongs to a study of T cells in Graves' hyperthyroidism and ophthalmopathy. Overall study findings and caveats: Researchers found most expanded thyroid clonotypes above 0.001 in blood as well. A model of 13 V-J pairs discriminated ophthalmopathy from stable hyperthyroidism.

RNA transcripts gave rise to amplified TCR beta CDR3 regions. An initial round of RT-PCR targeting the TCR CDR3 relied on the HTBI primer set. A single record per CDR3 protein comes from TCRdb applying MiXCR to the multiplex PCR reads. The data show about 660,000 distinct CDR3 sequences, about 45% seen once. CDR1 SGHKS and CDR2 YYEKEE come from the germline V gene (reference sequence). The CDR3 is 14 residues long. Trimming removed 4 bases from V and 8 bases from J, with 18 bases in between. Diagnoses used clinical symptoms, serum thyroxine and TRAb, thyroid ultrasound and orbital computed tomography.

Sample: peripheral blood or thyroid tissue (not recorded which). The receptor was isolated from an adult man with Graves' disease, either hyperthyroidism or ophthalmopathy (not recorded which). This chain joins TRBV5-5 and TRBJ1-2; D gene uncertain. In nucleotides, the CDR3 is TGTGCCAGCAGCCAGGCCGCTAACCCTATGGGCTACACCTTC. It is translated as CASSQAANPMGYTF.